These 10 T cell receptor beta chains originate from one sample sequenced in a study of PD-1 blockade in classical Hodgkin lymphoma (dated by TCRdb to 2020 to 2021). Libraries were constructed by the immunoSEQ multiplex PCR assay. TCRdb re-hosts the immuneACCESS table, in-frame sequences only. Its copies lack some clones; in the studies checked, an unresolved V gene accounts for under half of them, and the cause for the rest is not known. The sample data list approximately 21,000 clones, and more than 90% of these were observed just once. The top ten constitute around 0.4% of the sample. The time point label on this specimen signifies: newly diagnosed, previously untreated cHL patient sample. A Miltenyi CD4+ T cell isolation kit was used for magnetic negative selection to purify CD4+ T cells from thawed PBMCs. The material sequenced was CD4+ T cells from blood. These receptor sequences come from a human donor with classical Hodgkin lymphoma.

As DNA, the CDR3 is TGCGCCAGCAGCTCCGGTTCTCAAGAGACCCAGTACTTC. Protein sequence: CASSSGSQETQYF. V gene TRBV5-1 combines with J gene TRBJ2-5; D is undetermined. Germline values: CDR1 SGHRS, CDR2 YFSETQ. This CDR3 has 13 residues. Trimming took 3 bases from V and 2 from J, leaving 8 bases between them.

J is TRBJ2-1 and V is TRBV9; D uncertain. V was trimmed by 0 bases and J by 6 bases, leaving 7 bases between them. Germline CDR1 SGDLS, CDR2 YYNGEE. CDR3 size: 13 residues. The CDR3: CASSVAGLNEQFF. The CDR3 coding sequence is TGTGCCAGCAGCGTAGCTGGCCTCAATGAGCAGTTCTTC.

The genes are TRBV28 and TRBJ2-3, with D uncertain. Germline loops: CDR1 MDHEN, CDR2 SYDVKM. The CDR3 consists of 15 residues. V lost 5 bases and J lost 6, with 18 bases in between. This chain's CDR3 is CASSARTTPRDTQYF. The CDR3 region has the DNA TGTGCCAGCAGTGCGCGGACCACCCCGCGGGATACGCAGTATTTT. Supplemented by reference TRBV28 and TRBJ2-3, the full variable domain reads DVKVTQSSRYLVKRTGEKVFLECVQDMDHENMFWYRQDPGLGLRLIYFSYDVKMKEKGDIPEGYSVSREKKERFSLILESASTNQTSMYLCASSARTTPRDTQYFGPGTRLTVL.

The chain employs TRBV27 and TRBJ2-7, with unresolved D. This CDR3 is 14 amino acids long. The germline V gene encodes CDR1 MNHEY and CDR2 SMNVEV (reference sequence). V lost 4 bases and J 2 bases, leaving 12 bases between the germline ends. CDR3 coding DNA: TGTGCCAGCAGTTACATAACGTTCCCCTACGAGCAGTACTTC. Translation: CASSYITFPYEQYF.

This clone was seen once. This chain joins TRBV5-1 and TRBJ2-3; D gene ambiguous. The germline gives CDR1 SGHRS, CDR2 YFSETQ. This CDR3 contains 15 residues. V was clipped by 0 bases and J by 3 bases, with 11 bases between them. CDR3 DNA: TGCGCCAGCAGCTTGGCGAGCGTTGGGACAGATACGCAGTATTTT. Residues: CASSLASVGTDTQYF.

The CDR3 bases are TGCGCCAGCAGCCAAACCACGCTTAGAACGGGTTATGGCTACACCTTC. As protein: CASSQTTLRTGYGYTF. The chain is built from TRBV4-1 and TRBJ1-2; D remains ambiguous. This CDR3 is 16 amino acids long. Germline lookup yields CDR1 MGHRA and CDR2 YSYEKL. Trimming cost V 2 bases and J 5 bases, with 18 bases left between them.

In its sample, this clone was seen a few times. The chain links TRBV6-5 to TRBJ1-5; 7 nucleotides match TRBD1. The length of the CDR3 is 12 residues. V dropped 10 bases and J dropped 4; count of bases not matched to a gene: 4. Germline CDR1 and CDR2: MNHEY and SVGAGI. CDR3 nucleotide sequence: TGTGCCACCATGACAGGGAATCAGCCCCAGCATTTT. Translating gives CATMTGNQPQHF.

This clone came up a few times. This chain joins TRBV9 and TRBJ1-2; D might be TRBD1 (6 bases). The CDR3 is 13 amino acids. Between the trimmed V and J ends, which lost 4 bases and 8 bases, there was a span of 15 bases. The V gene's germline CDR1 is SGDLS and CDR2 YYNGEE. In nucleotides, the CDR3 is TGTGCCAGCAGCCCAGGGGCGACAAACGGCTACACCTTC. This codes for CASSPGATNGYTF.

The chain links TRBV27 to TRBJ2-7; the match to TRBD1 covers 9 bases. The germline gives CDR1 MNHEY, CDR2 SMNVEV (reference sequence). V was clipped by 4 bases and J by 3 bases; unmatched bases: 10. There are 16 residues in the CDR3. The CDR3 here is CASSSPGTGRDYEQYF. The CDR3 nucleotides are TGTGCCAGCAGTTCCCCCGGGACAGGGAGGGACTACGAGCAGTACTTC.

CDR3 region: CSGGRGNRGETQYF. The CDR3 DNA follows: TGCAGCGGAGGACGGGGAAACAGGGGGGAGACCCAGTACTTC. The V and J genes are TRBV29-1 and TRBJ2-5, with 8 bases aligning to TRBD1. There are 14 residues in the CDR3. V lost 7 bases to trimming and J lost 5 bases; unmatched junction nucleotides: 12. Germline V lookup: CDR1 SQVTM, CDR2 ANQGSEA.